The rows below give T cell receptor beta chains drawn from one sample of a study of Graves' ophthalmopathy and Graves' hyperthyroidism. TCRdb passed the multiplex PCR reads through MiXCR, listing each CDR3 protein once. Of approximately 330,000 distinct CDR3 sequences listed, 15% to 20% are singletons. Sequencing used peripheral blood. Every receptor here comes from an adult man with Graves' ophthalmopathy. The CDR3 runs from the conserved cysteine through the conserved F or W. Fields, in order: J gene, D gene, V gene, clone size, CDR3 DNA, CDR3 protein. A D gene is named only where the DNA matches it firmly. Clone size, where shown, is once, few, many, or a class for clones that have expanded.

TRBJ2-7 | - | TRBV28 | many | TGTGCCAGTCGGGAGCAGCCCGCCTACGAGCAGTACTTC | CASREQPAYEQYF
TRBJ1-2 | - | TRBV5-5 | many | TGTGCCAGCAGCTCTACAACGGGGGCTATGATAGGCTACACCTTC | CASSSTTGAMIGYTF
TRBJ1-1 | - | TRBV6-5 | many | TGTGCCAGCAGTTCCCCACCTACAGGGATCCCTGAAGCTTTCTTT | CASSSPPTGIPEAFF
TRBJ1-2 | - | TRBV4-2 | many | TGTGCCAGCAGCCAAGAGAGACAGCATAACTATGGCTACACCTTC | CASSQERQHNYGYTF
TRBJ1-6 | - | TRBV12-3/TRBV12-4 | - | TGTGCCAGCACCACTCGGCGGGGCGGATCACCCCTCCACTTT | CASTTRRGGSPLHF
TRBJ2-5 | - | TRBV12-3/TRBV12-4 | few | TGTGCCAGCAGTTTAGCGCTGGGACAAGAGACCCAGTACTTC | CASSLALGQETQYF
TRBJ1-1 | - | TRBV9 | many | TGTGCCAGCAGCGTAGCCGGAGGACAGCTGAACACTGAAGCTTTCTTT | CASSVAGGQLNTEAFF
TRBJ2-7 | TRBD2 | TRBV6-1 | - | TGTGCCATCAGGGGACTAGCGGGATCCTACGAGCAGTACTTC | CAIRGLAGSYEQYF
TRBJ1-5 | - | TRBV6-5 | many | TGTGCCAGCAGTTACTCGGTTTTTGGCAATCAGCCCCAGCATTTT | CASSYSVFGNQPQHF
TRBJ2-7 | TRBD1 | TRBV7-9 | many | TGTGCCAGCAGCTTAGCGGAGACAGGGACCTACGAGCAGTACTTC | CASSLAETGTYEQYF
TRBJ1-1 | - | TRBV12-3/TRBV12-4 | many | TGTGCCAGCAGTTTGGGAGCGTCGAACACTGAAGCTTTCTTT | CASSLGASNTEAFF
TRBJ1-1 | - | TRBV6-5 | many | TGTGCCAGCAGGGCTACAGGGCACCGGGAGAACACTGAAGCTTTCTTT | CASRATGHRENTEAFF
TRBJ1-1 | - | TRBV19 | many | TGTGCCAGTAGTGTGGACAGAGACAATGAAGCTTTCTTT | CASSVDRDNEAFF
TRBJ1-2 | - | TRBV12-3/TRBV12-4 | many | TGTGCCAGCAGTAAGGGTAGGGCCTATGGCTACACCTTC | CASSKGRAYGYTF
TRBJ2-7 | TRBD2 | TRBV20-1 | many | TGCAGTGCTAGACAGGCGGCTAGCGGAGGCTACGAGCAGTACTTC | CSARQAASGGYEQYF
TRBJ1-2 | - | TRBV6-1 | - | TGTGCCAGCAGTGAAGCGCTTGGGACATCTACCTCCCGTGGCTACACCTTC | CASSEALGTSTSRGYTF
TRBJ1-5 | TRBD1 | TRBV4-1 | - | TGCGCCAGCAGCCAACTGACAGGGTTCGGCAATCAGCCCCAGCATTTT | CASSQLTGFGNQPQHF